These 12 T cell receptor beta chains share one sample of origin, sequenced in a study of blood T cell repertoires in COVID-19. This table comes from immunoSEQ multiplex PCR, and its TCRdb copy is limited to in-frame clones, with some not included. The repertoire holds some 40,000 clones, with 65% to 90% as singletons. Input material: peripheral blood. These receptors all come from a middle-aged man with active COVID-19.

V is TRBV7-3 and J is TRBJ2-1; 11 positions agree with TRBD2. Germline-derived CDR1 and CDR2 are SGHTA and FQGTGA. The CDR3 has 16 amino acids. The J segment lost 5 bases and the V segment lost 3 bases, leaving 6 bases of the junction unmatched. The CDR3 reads CASSFVGTSGHNEQFF. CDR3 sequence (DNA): TGTGCCAGCAGCTTTGTCGGGACTAGCGGACACAATGAGCAGTTCTTC.

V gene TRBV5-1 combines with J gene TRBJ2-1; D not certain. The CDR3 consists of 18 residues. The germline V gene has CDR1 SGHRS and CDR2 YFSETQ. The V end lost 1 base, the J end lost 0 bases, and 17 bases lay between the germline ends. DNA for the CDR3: TGCGCCAGCAGCTTGCCGAGGATAACAACGAGCTCCTACAATGAGCAGTTCTTC. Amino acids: CASSLPRITTSSYNEQFF. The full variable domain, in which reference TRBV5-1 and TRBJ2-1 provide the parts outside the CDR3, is KAGVTQTPRYLIKTRGQQVTLSCSPISGHRSVSWYQQTPGQGLQFLFEYFSETQRNKGNFPGRFSGRQFSNSRSEMNVSTLELGDSALYLCASSLPRITTSSYNEQFFGPGTRLTVL.

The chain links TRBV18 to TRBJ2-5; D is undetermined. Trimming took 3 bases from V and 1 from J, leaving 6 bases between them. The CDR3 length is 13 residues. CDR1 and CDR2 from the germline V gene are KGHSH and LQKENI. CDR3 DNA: TGTGCCAGCTCACCCCCGGTCCAAGAGACCCAGTACTTC. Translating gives CASSPPVQETQYF.

This chain's CDR3 is CASSLIAGADTGELFF. CDR3 in DNA: TGTGCCAGCAGCTTGATTGCGGGAGCTGACACCGGGGAGCTGTTTTTT. The chain carries TRBV5-8 and TRBJ2-2; 7 bases agree with TRBD2. J lost 3 bases, V lost 1 base, and 6 bases had no gene match. Germline lookup yields CDR1 SGHTS and CDR2 YDEGEE. The CDR3 consists of 16 residues.

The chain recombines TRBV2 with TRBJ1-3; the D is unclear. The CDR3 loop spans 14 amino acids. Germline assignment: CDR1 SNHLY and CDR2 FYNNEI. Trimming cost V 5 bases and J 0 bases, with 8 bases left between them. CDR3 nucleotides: TGTGCCAGCAGTACTGAATACTCTGGAAACACCATATATTTT. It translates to CASSTEYSGNTIYF.

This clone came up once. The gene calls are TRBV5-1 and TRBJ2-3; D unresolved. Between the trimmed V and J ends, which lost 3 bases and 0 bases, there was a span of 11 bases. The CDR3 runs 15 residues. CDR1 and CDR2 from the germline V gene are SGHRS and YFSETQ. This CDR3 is CASSSAEISTDTQYF. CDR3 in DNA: TGCGCCAGCAGCTCGGCGGAAATTAGCACAGATACGCAGTATTTT.

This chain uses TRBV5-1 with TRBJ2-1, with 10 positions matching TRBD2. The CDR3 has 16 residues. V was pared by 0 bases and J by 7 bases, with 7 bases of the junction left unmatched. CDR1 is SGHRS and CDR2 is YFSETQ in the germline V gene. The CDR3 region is CASSLAGSGRLNEQFF. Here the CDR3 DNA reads TGCGCCAGCAGCTTGGCTGGTAGCGGGAGGCTTAATGAGCAGTTCTTC.

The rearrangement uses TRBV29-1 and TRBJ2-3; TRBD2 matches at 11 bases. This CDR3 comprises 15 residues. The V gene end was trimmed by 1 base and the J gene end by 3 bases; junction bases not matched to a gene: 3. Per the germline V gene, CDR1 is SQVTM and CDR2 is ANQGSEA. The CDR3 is CSVEVAGGPTDTQYF. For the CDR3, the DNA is TGCAGCGTTGAAGTAGCGGGAGGGCCGACAGATACGCAGTATTTT.

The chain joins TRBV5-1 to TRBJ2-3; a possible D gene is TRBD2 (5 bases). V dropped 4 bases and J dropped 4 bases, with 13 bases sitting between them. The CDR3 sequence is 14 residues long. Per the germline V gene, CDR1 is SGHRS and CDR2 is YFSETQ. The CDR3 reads CASSTSGGADTQYF. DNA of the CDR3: TGCGCCAGCAGCACGAGTGGAGGAGCAGATACGCAGTATTTT. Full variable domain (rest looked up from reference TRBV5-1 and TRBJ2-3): KAGVTQTPRYLIKTRGQQVTLSCSPISGHRSVSWYQQTPGQGLQFLFEYFSETQRNKGNFPGRFSGRQFSNSRSEMNVSTLELGDSALYLCASSTSGGADTQYFGPGTRLTVL.

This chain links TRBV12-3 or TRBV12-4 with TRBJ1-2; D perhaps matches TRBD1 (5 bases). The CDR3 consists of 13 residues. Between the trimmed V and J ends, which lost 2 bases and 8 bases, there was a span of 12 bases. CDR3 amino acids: CASSLFRVRGYTF. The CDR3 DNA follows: TGTGCCAGCAGTTTATTCAGGGTGAGGGGCTACACCTTC.

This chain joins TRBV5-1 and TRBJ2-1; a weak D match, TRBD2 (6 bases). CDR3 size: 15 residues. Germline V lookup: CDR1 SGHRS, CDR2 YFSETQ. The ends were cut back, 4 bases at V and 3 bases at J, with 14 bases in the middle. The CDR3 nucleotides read TGCGCCAGCAGCCTTGGGACGGGGGACTACAATGAGCAGTTCTTC. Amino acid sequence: CASSLGTGDYNEQFF. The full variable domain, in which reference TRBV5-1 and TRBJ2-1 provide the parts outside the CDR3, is KAGVTQTPRYLIKTRGQQVTLSCSPISGHRSVSWYQQTPGQGLQFLFEYFSETQRNKGNFPGRFSGRQFSNSRSEMNVSTLELGDSALYLCASSLGTGDYNEQFFGPGTRLTVL.

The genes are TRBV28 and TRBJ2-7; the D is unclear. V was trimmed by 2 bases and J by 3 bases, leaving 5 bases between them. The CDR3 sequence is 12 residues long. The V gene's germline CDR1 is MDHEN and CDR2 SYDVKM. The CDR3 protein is CASSLTVYEQYF. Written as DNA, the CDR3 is TGTGCCAGCAGTTTAACAGTCTACGAGCAGTACTTC. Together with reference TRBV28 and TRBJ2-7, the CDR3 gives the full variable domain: DVKVTQSSRYLVKRTGEKVFLECVQDMDHENMFWYRQDPGLGLRLIYFSYDVKMKEKGDIPEGYSVSREKKERFSLILESASTNQTSMYLCASSLTVYEQYFGPGTRLTVT.